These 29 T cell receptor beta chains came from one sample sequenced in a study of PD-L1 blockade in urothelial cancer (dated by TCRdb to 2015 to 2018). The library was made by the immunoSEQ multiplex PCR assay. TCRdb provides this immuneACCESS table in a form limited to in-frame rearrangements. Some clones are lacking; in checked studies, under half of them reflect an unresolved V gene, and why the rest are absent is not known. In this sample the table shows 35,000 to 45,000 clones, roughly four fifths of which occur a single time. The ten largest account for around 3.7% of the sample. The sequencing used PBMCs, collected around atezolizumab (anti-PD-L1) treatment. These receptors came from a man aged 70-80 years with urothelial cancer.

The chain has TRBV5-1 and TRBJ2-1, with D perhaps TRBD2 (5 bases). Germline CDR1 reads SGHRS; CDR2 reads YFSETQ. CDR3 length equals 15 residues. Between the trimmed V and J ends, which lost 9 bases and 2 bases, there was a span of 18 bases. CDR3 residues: CATQASLGTYNEQFF. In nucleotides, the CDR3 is TGCGCCACCCAAGCAAGCCTCGGGACCTACAATGAGCAGTTCTTC. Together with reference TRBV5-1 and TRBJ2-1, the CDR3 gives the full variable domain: KAGVTQTPRYLIKTRGQQVTLSCSPISGHRSVSWYQQTPGQGLQFLFEYFSETQRNKGNFPGRFSGRQFSNSRSEMNVSTLELGDSALYLCATQASLGTYNEQFFGPGTRLTVL.

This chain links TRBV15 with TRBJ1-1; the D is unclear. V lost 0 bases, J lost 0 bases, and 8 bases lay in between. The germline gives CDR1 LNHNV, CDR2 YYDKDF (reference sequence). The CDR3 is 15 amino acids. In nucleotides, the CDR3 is TGTGCCACCAGCAGAGATCGAGGAATGAACACTGAAGCTTTCTTT. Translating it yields CATSRDRGMNTEAFF.

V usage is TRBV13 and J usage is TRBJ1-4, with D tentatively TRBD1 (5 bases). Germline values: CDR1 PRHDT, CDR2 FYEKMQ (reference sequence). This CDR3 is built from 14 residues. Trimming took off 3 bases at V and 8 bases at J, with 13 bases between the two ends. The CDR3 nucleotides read TGTGCCAGCAGCTTCCGGGAGGCAGGGGAAAAACTGTTTTTT. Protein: CASSFREAGEKLFF. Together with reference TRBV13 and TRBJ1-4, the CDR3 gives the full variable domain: AAGVIQSPRHLIKEKRETATLKCYPIPRHDTVYWYQQGPGQDPQFLISFYEKMQSDKGSIPDRFSAQQFSDYHSELNMSSLELGDSALYFCASSFREAGEKLFFGSGTQLSVL.

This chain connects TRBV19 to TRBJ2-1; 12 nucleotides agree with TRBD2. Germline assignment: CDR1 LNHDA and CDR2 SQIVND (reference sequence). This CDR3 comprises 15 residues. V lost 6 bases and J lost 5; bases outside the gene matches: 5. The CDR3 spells CASSSLAGGNNEQFF. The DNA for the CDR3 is TGTGCCAGTAGCTCACTAGCGGGAGGTAACAATGAGCAGTTCTTC.

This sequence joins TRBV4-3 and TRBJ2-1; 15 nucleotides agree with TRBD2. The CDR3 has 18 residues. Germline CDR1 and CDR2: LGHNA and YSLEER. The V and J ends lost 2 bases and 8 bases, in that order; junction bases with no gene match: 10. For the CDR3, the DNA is TGCGCCAGCAGCCAACGGTTCGGGACTAGCGGGAGGACCCATGAGCAGTTCTTC. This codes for CASSQRFGTSGRTHEQFF.

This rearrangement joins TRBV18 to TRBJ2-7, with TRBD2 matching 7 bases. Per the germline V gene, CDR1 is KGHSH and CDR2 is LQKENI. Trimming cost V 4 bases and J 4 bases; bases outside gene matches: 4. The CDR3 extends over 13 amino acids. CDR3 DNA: TGTGCCAGCTCACATGGGGAGGGTTACGAGCAGTACTTC. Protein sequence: CASSHGEGYEQYF.

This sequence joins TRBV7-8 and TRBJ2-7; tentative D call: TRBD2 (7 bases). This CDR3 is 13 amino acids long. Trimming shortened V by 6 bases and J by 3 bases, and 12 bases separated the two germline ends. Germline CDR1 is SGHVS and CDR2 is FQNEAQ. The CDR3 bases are TGTGCCAGCAGAAGGGGGGGCAGCTACGAGCAGTACTTC. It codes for CASRRGGSYEQYF.

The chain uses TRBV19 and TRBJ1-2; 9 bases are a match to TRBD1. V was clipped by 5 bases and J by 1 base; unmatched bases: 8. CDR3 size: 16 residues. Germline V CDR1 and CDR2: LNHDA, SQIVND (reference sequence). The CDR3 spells CASSPWNRGRNYGYTF. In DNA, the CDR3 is TGTGCCAGTAGTCCTTGGAACAGGGGGCGTAACTATGGCTACACCTTC.

The CDR3 spells CASSYQQGQDGYTF. Here the CDR3 DNA reads TGTGCCAGCAGTTACCAGCAGGGACAGGATGGCTACACCTTC. This chain joins TRBV6-5 and TRBJ1-2, with 8 bases identical to TRBD1. V lost 2 bases, J lost 6 bases, and 5 bases stayed unmatched. The CDR3 consists of 14 residues. Germline CDR1 MNHEY, CDR2 SVGAGI.

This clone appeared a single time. CDR3 residues: CASSQGQGLTYNEQFF. The CDR3 bases are TGCGCCAGCAGCCAAGGACAGGGGCTCACCTACAATGAGCAGTTCTTC. The chain couples TRBV4-3 to TRBJ2-1, with 8 bases fitting TRBD1. This CDR3 spans 16 amino acids. Losses at the gene ends were 1 base for V and 2 bases for J; bases not matched to a gene: 4. Germline values: CDR1 LGHNA, CDR2 YSLEER.

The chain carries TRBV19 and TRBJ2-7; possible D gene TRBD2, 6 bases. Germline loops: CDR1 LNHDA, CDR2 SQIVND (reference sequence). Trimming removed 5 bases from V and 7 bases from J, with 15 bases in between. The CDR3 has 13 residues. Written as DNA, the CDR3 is TGTGCCAGTAGTCCAATAGCCGGAGGGGAGCAGTACTTC. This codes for CASSPIAGGEQYF.

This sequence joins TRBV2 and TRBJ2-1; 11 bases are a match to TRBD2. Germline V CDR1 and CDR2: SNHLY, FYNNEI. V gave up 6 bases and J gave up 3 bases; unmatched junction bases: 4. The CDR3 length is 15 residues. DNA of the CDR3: TGTGCCAGCAGCCTTCTAGCGGGGGGCTACAATGAGCAGTTCTTC. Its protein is CASSLLAGGYNEQFF.

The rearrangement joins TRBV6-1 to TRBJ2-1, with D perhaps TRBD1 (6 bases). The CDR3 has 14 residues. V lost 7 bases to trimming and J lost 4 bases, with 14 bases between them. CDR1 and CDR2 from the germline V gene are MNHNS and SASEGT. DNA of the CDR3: TGTGCCAGCATTAAGGGGACAAGTTACAATGAGCAGTTCTTC. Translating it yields CASIKGTSYNEQFF.

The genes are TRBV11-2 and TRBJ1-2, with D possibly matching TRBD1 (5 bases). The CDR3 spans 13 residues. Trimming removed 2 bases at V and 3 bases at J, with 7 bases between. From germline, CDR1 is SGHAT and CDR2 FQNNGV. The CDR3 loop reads CASSLSGYYGYTF. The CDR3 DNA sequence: TGTGCCAGCAGCTTATCAGGGTACTATGGCTACACCTTC.

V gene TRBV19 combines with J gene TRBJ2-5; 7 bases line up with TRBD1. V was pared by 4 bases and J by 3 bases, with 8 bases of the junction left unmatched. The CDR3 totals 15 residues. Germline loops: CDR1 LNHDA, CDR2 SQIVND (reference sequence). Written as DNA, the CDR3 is TGTGCCAGTAGTAGACGGGACAGCTTTGAAGAGACCCAGTACTTC. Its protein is CASSRRDSFEETQYF.

The CDR3 spells CASSRNGMTGEKLFF. In DNA form, the CDR3 reads TGCGCCAGCAGCCGGAACGGTATGACAGGGGAAAAACTGTTTTTT. J is TRBJ1-4 and V is TRBV4-1; 7 bases are a match to TRBD1. Per the germline V gene, CDR1 is MGHRA and CDR2 is YSYEKL. CDR3 size: 15 residues. V dropped 4 bases and J dropped 8; count of bases not matched to a gene: 10.

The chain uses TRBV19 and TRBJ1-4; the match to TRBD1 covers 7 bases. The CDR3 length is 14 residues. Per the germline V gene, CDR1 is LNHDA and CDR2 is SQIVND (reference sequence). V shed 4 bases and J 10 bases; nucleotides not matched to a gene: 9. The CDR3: CASSTTGTVRKLFF. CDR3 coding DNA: TGTGCCAGTAGTACTACCGGGACAGTCCGAAAACTGTTTTTT.

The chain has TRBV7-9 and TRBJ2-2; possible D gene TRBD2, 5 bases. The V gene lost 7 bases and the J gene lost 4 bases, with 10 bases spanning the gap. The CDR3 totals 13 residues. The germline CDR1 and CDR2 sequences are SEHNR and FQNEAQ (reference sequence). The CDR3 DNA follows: TGTGCCAGCACGTACGAGGGCACCGGGGAGCTGTTTTTT. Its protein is CASTYEGTGELFF.

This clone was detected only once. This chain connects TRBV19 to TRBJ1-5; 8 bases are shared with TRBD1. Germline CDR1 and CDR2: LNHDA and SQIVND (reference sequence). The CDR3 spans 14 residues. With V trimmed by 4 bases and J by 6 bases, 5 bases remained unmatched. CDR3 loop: CASSSQGARQPQHF. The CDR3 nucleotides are TGTGCCAGTAGTAGTCAGGGGGCGCGTCAGCCCCAGCATTTT.

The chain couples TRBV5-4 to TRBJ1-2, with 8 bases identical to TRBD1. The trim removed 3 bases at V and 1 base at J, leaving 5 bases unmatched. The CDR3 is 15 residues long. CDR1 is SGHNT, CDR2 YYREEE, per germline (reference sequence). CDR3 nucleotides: TGTGCCAGCAGCTCCCGGACAGGGTATAACTATGGCTACACCTTC. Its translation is CASSSRTGYNYGYTF.

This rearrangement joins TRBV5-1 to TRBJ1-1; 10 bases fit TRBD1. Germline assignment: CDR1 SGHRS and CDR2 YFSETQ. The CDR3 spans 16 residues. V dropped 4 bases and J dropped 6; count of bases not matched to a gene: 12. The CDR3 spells CASSKSGGQGSPEAFF. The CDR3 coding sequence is TGCGCCAGCAGCAAATCTGGGGGACAGGGGAGCCCTGAAGCTTTCTTT.

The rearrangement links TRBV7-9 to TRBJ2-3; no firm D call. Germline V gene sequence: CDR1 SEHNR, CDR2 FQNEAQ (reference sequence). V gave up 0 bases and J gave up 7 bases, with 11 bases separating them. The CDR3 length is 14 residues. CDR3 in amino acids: CASSLASTSNTQYF. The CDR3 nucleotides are TGTGCCAGCAGCTTAGCGTCGACTTCAAATACGCAGTATTTT.

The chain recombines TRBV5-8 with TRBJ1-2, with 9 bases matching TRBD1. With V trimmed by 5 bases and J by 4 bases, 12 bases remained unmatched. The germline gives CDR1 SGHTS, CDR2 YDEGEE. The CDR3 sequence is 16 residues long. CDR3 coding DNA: TGTGCCAGCAGTCGAAAGGTGGGACAGGGCTCCTATGGCTACACCTTC. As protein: CASSRKVGQGSYGYTF.

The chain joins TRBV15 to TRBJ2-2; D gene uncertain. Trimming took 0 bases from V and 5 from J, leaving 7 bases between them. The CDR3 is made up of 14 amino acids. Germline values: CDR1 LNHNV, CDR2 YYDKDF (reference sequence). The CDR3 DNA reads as TGTGCCACCAGCAGAGATCAGATTACCGGGGAGCTGTTTTTT. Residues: CATSRDQITGELFF.

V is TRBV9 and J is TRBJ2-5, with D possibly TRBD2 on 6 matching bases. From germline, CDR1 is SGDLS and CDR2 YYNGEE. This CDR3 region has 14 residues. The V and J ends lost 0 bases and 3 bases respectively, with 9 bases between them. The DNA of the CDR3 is TGTGCCAGCAGCGTAGCTACGGGGGAAGAGACCCAGTACTTC. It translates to CASSVATGEETQYF.

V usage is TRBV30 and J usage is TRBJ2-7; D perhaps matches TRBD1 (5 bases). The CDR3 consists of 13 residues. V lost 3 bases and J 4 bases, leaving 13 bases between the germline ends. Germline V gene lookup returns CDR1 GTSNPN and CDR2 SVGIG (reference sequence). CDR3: CAWRTQGRYEQYF. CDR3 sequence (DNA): TGTGCCTGGAGGACGCAGGGTCGGTACGAGCAGTACTTC.

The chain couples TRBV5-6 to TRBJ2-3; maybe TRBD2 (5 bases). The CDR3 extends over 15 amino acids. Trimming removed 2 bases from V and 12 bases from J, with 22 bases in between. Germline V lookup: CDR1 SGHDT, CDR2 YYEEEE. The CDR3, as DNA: TGTGCCAGCAGCTTCCGTACCCCCAGCGGCGTGCGCCAGTATTTT. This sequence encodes CASSFRTPSGVRQYF.

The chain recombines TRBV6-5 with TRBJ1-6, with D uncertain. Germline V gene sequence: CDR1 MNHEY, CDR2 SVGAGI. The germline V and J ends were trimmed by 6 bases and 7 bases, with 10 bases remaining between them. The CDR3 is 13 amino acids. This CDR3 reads CASSQAGNSPLHF. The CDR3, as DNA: TGTGCCAGCAGCCAGGCGGGAAATTCACCCCTCCACTTT.

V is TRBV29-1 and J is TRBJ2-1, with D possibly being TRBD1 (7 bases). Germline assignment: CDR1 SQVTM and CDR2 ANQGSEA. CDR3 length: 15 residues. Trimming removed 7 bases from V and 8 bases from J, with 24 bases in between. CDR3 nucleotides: TGCAGCGCTCCTCCCCCTGGGACAGCTAGCGATGAGCAGTTCTTC. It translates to CSAPPPGTASDEQFF.